The source of this TCR beta chain is a study of shared clonotypes between healthy human individuals. Study conclusions and caveats: Among the subsets, naive ones generally showed larger estimated richness than memory ones.

Per germline, CDR1 SNHLY and CDR2 FYNNEI. The junction had 11 bases not matched to a gene; V was cut back by 5 bases and J by 7 bases. CDR3 length: 17 residues. As concerns this clone: The antigen remains unidentified.

The protocol was immunoSEQ multiplex PCR, while the TCRdb copy is restricted to in-frame clones and leaves out a portion. Here the sample spans about 1.5 million clones, around 98% being singletons. The chain links TRBV2 to TRBJ2-3; 14 bases align to TRBD2. This TCR was recovered from a man in his thirties or forties in good health. Input material: naive CD4+ T cells sorted from blood. Subset in this sample: CD45RA+ positively selected. The CDR3: CASSPEGTSGSRNTQYF. CDR3 bases: TGTGCCAGCAGTCCCGAAGGGACTAGCGGGAGTAGGAATACGCAGTATTTT.